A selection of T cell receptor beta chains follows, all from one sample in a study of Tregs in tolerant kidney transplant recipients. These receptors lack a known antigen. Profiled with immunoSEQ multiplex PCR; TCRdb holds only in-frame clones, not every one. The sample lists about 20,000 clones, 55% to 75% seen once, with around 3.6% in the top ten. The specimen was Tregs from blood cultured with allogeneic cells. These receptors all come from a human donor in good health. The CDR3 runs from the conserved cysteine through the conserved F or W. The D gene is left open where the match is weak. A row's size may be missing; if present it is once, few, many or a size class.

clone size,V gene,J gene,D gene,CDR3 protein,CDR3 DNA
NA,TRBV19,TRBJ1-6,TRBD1,CASNQQGARSPLHF,TGTGCCAGTAATCAACAGGGGGCCCGATCACCCCTCCACTTT
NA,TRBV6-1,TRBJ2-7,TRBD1,CAISESGQGSEQYF,TGTGCCATCAGTGAGTCAGGACAGGGAAGCGAGCAGTACTTC
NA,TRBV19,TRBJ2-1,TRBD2,CASSMGPPGLAGLPYYNEQFF,TGTGCCAGTAGTATGGGTCCCCCGGGACTAGCGGGCCTACCCTACTACAATGAGCAGTTCTTC
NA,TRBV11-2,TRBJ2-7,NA,CASSLGGVKAATYEQYF,TGTGCCAGCAGCTTAGGGGGAGTGAAAGCGGCCACCTACGAGCAGTACTTC
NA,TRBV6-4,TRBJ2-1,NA,CASSGPGNEQFF,TGTGCCAGCAGTGGCCCTGGGAATGAGCAGTTCTTC
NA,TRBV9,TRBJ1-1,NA,CASSLTGLNTEAFF,TGTGCCAGCAGCTTAACAGGGTTGAACACTGAAGCTTTCTTT
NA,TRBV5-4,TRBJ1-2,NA,CASSPRGRDYGYTF,TGTGCCAGCAGCCCCCGTGGGAGGGACTATGGCTACACCTTC
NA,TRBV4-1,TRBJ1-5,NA,CASSQVWGNPYSNQPQHF,TGCGCCAGCAGCCAAGTATGGGGGAATCCCTATAGCAATCAGCCCCAGCATTTT
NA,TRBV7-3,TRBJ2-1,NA,CASSLGLPHDEQFF,TGTGCCAGCAGCTTAGGCCTCCCCCACGATGAGCAGTTCTTC
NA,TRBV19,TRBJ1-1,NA,CASRGGVTEAFF,TGTGCCAGTAGGGGGGGGGTCACTGAAGCTTTCTTT
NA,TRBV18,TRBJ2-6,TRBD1,CASSPGQGISGANVLTF,TGTGCCAGCTCACCCGGACAGGGAATTTCTGGGGCCAACGTCCTGACTTTC
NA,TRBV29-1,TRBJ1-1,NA,CSVARGNTEAFF,TGCAGCGTTGCCCGGGGGAACACTGAAGCTTTCTTT
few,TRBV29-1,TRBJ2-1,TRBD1,CSVRQGAVNEQFF,TGCAGCGTAAGACAGGGGGCGGTCAATGAGCAGTTCTTC
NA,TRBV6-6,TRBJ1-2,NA,CASSYSRADYGYTF,TGTGCCAGCAGTTACTCGAGGGCCGACTATGGCTACACCTTC
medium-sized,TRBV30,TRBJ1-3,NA,CAWSVPKSTGNTIYF,TGTGCCTGGAGTGTTCCCAAGTCGACTGGAAACACCATATATTTT
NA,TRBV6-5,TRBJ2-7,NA,CASRKGGLSYEQYF,TGTGCCAGCAGAAAAGGGGGACTCTCCTACGAGCAGTACTTC
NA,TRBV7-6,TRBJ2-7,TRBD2,CASSSGLAGVINTYEQYF,TGTGCCAGCAGCAGCGGACTAGCGGGAGTAATTAACACCTACGAGCAGTACTTC
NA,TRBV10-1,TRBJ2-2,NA,CASSGNTGELFF,TGCGCCAGCAGCGGAAATACCGGGGAGCTGTTTTTT
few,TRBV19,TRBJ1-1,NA,CASSIRGTNTEAFF,TGTGCCAGTAGTATACGAGGGACGAACACTGAAGCTTTCTTT
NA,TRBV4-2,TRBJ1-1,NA,CASSLRVGEAFF,TGTGCCAGCAGCCTCAGGGTTGGTGAAGCTTTCTTT
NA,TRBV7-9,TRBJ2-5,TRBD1,CASSLVRTGSETQYF,TGTGCCAGCAGCTTAGTCCGGACAGGGTCAGAGACCCAGTACTTC
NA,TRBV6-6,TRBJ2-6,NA,CASSAQNSGANVLTF,TGTGCCAGCAGTGCGCAAAACTCTGGGGCCAACGTCCTGACTTTC
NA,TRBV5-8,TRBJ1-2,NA,CASSFDWGDYGYTF,TGTGCCAGCAGCTTTGACTGGGGAGACTATGGCTACACCTTC
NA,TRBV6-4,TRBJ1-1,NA,CASSVGRGTEAFF,TGTGCCAGCAGTGTTGGCAGGGGCACTGAAGCTTTCTTT
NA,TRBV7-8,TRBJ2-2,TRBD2,CASSPGLAGATGELFF,TGTGCCAGCAGCCCTGGACTAGCGGGAGCCACCGGGGAGCTGTTTTTT
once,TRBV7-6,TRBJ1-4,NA,CASSLRQAHNEKLFF,TGTGCCAGCAGCTTACGACAGGCCCATAATGAAAAACTGTTTTTT
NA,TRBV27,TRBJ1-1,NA,CASSPRAYTEAFF,TGTGCCAGCAGTCCCCGGGCCTACACTGAAGCTTTCTTT
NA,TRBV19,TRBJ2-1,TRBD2,CASSIQRGSYNEQFF,TGTGCCAGTAGTATTCAGCGGGGCTCCTACAATGAGCAGTTCTTC
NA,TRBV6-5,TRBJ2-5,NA,CASSYSWGPTQETQYF,TGTGCCAGCAGTTACTCCTGGGGCCCTACCCAAGAGACCCAGTACTTC
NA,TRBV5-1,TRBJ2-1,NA,CASSPERVGNEQFF,TGCGCCAGCAGCCCGGAAAGAGTAGGCAATGAGCAGTTCTTC
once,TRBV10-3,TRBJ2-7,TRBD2,CAISGSPAGGAEEQYF,TGTGCCATCAGTGGGAGTCCAGCGGGGGGCGCGGAAGAGCAGTACTTC
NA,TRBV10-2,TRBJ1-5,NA,CASSEIGAGTQPQHF,TGCGCCAGCAGTGAGATCGGGGCAGGGACTCAGCCCCAGCATTTT
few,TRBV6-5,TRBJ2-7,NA,CASSYTGTYEQYF,TGTGCCAGCAGTTACACAGGGACCTACGAGCAGTACTTC
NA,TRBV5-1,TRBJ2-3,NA,CASSGDTQYF,TGCGCCAGCAGCGGAGATACGCAGTATTTT
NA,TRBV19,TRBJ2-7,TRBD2,CASSIYLAGVYEQYF,TGTGCCAGTAGTATATACCTAGCGGGAGTCTACGAGCAGTACTTC
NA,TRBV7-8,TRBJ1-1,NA,CASRPRGWAEAFF,TGTGCCAGCAGACCTCGGGGGTGGGCTGAAGCTTTCTTT
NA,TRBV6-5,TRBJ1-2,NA,CASSEQLYGYTF,TGTGCCAGCAGTGAGCAGCTCTATGGCTACACCTTC
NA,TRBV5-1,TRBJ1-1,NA,CASSFGTGAFF,TGCGCCAGCAGCTTTGGTACCGGGGCTTTCTTT
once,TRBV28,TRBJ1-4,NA,CATRYVREKLFF,TGTGCCACACGTTACGTCCGTGAAAAACTGTTTTTT
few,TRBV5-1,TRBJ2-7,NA,CASSLGGYPSYEQYF,TGCGCCAGCAGCTTGGGAGGGTATCCTTCCTACGAGCAGTACTTC
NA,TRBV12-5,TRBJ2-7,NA,CASGLEVGEQYF,TGTGCTAGTGGTTTAGAGGTCGGCGAGCAGTACTTC
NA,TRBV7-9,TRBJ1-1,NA,CASSLEPAHEAFF,TGTGCCAGCAGCTTAGAGCCAGCACATGAAGCTTTCTTT
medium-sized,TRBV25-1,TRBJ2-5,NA,CASSEWGAGRETQYF,TGTGCCAGCAGTGAATGGGGCGCTGGAAGAGAGACCCAGTACTTC
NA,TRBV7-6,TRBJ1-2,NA,CASSLEGFTASREYGYTF,TGTGCCAGCAGCTTAGAAGGTTTTACGGCGAGCAGGGAATATGGCTACACCTTC
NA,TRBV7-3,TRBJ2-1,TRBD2,CASSLERGPLGNEQFF,TGTGCCAGCAGCTTAGAGCGGGGCCCATTGGGCAATGAGCAGTTCTTC
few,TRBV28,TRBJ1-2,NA,CASSLQGAVYGYTF,TGTGCCAGCAGTTTACAAGGGGCTGTATATGGCTACACCTTC
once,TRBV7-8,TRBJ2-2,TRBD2,CAILTTRVAGWRTGELFF,TGTGCCATCCTAACCACTAGGGTAGCGGGATGGCGGACCGGGGAGCTGTTTTTT
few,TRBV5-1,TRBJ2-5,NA,CASSLAWGLQETQYF,TGCGCCAGCAGCTTGGCCTGGGGACTCCAAGAGACCCAGTACTTC
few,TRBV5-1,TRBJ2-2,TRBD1,CASSLRQGEGTGELFF,TGCGCCAGCAGCCTCAGACAGGGAGAGGGCACCGGGGAGCTGTTTTTT
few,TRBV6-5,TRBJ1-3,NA,CASSYPGPGNTIYF,TGTGCCAGCAGTTATCCGGGTCCTGGAAACACCATATATTTT
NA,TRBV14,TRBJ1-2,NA,CASSQDRIGANYGYTF,TGTGCCAGCAGCCAAGATCGCATCGGGGCTAACTATGGCTACACCTTC
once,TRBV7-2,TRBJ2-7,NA,CASSLMGSQSVYEQYF,TGTGCCAGCAGCTTAATGGGGTCTCAGTCAGTTTACGAGCAGTACTTC
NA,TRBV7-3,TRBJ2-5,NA,CASSLQETQYF,TGTGCCAGCAGCTTACAAGAGACCCAGTACTTC